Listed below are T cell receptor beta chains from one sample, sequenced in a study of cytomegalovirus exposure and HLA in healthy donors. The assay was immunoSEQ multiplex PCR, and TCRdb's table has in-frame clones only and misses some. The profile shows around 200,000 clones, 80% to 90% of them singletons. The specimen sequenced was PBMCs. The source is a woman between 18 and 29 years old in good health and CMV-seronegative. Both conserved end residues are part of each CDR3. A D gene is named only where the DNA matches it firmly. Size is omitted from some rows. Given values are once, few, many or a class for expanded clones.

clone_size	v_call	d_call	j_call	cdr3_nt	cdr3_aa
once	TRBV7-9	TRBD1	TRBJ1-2	TGTGCCAGCAGCGCGACAGGGTTGGAGTATGGCTACACCTTC	CASSATGLEYGYTF
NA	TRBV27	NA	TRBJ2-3	TGTGCCAGCAGCCCCCTTGGGCCAGATACGCAGTATTTT	CASSPLGPDTQYF
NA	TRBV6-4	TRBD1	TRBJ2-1	TGTGCCAGCAGTTCCGGGACAGGGTCAGCCAATGAGCAGTTCTTC	CASSSGTGSANEQFF
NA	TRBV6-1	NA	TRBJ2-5	TGTGCCAGCAGTTTGGTACAGCTACCCCAAGAGACCCAGTACTTC	CASSLVQLPQETQYF
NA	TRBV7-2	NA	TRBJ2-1	TGTGCCAGCAGCCTCCAGGGTAATTCGAGAAATGAGCAGTTCTTC	CASSLQGNSRNEQFF
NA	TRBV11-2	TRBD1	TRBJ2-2	TGTGCCAGCAGCGGTTTAACGAAGGACAGGGGGGCCGGGGAGCTGTTTTTT	CASSGLTKDRGAGELFF
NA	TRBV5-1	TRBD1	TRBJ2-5	TGCGCCAGCAGCCCTGGGACAGGGAGACAAGAGACCCAGTACTTC	CASSPGTGRQETQYF
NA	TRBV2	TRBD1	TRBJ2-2	TGTGCCAGCAGCGCTCAGGGGGCGGACACCGGGGAGCTGTTTTTT	CASSAQGADTGELFF
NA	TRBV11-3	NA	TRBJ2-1	TGTGCCAGCAGCCCTACCCGGCGGGTCAATTACAATGAGCAGTTCTTC	CASSPTRRVNYNEQFF
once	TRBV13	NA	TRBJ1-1	TGTGCCAGCAGCGGGTGGGGAAGGGGGACTGAAGCTTTCTTT	CASSGWGRGTEAFF
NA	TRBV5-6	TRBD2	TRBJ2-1	TGTGCCAGCAGCTTGGCTAGCGGGAGCCCTTCCTACAATGAGCAGTTCTTC	CASSLASGSPSYNEQFF
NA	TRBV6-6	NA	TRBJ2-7	TGTGCCAGCAGTTACTCTCGGGGAACCTACGAGCAGTACTTC	CASSYSRGTYEQYF
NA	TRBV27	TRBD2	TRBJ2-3	TGTGCCAGCAGCGGACTAGCGAGCACAGATACGCAGTATTTT	CASSGLASTDTQYF
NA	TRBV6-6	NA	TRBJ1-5	TGTGCCAGCAGTTATCTACAGGTTCGGGGCAATCAGCCCCAGCATTTT	CASSYLQVRGNQPQHF
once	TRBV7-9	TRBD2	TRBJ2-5	TGTGCCAGCAGCTCCCAGGATCAGCGGGACCCGGAGACCCAGTACTTC	CASSSQDQRDPETQYF
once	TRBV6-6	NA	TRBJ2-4	TGTGCCAGCAGTTCCATTACAGGGAAAAACATTCAGTACTTC	CASSSITGKNIQYF
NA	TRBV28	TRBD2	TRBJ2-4	TGTGCCAGCAGTCTAATGGGACTAAATAAGTACTTC	CASSLMGLNKYF
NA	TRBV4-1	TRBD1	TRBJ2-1	TGCGCCAGCAGCCAAGAAACAGGGGCGGATGAGCAGTTCTTC	CASSQETGADEQFF
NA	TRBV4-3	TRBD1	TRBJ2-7	TGCGCCAGCAGCCAGGACAGGGACCCCTCCTACGAGCAGTACTTC	CASSQDRDPSYEQYF
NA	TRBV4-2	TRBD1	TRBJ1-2	TGTGCCAGCAGCCCAGAGGTAGGGGGCCGCCCTTACTATGGCTACACCTTC	CASSPEVGGRPYYGYTF
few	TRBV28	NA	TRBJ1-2	TGTGCCAGCACCATTTCCCTCTCTCGGGGAGGGGGCTACACCTTC	CASTISLSRGGGYTF
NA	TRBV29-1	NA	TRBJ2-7	TGCAGCGGAACCTTTGGGACAAAAAGTCAGTACTTC	CSGTFGTKSQYF
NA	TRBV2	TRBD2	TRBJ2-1	TGTGCCAGCAACGGACTAGCGGGGGGCCATCGGTTCTTC	CASNGLAGGHRFF
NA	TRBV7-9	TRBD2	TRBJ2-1	TGTGCCAGCAGCTTACAGTTCGGACTAGCGGGAGGAGACAATGAGCAGTTCTTC	CASSLQFGLAGGDNEQFF
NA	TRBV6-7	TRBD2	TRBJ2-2	TGTGCCAGCAACCACCCGGGTTCAAGCGGGAGGAACACCGGGGAGCTGTTTTTT	CASNHPGSSGRNTGELFF
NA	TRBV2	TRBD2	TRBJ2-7	TGTGCCAGCAGTGACGTGAGAGCGGGAGGGGTTAACTTC	CASSDVRAGGVNF
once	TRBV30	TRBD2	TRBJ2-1	TGTGCCTGGAGTTCGCATCTAGCGGGAGCATACAATGAGCAGTTCTTC	CAWSSHLAGAYNEQFF
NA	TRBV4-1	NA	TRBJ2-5	TGCGCCAGCAGCCAAGAACTTCGGGTTCAAGAGACCCAGTACTTC	CASSQELRVQETQYF
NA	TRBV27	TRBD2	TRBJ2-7	TGTGCCAGCAGTTCCCTTACCCGGACTAGCGGGGCCTACGAGCAGTACTTC	CASSSLTRTSGAYEQYF
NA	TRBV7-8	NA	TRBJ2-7	TGTGCCAGCAGCTTAGGAGGGCAGACCCTCTACGAGCAGTACTTC	CASSLGGQTLYEQYF
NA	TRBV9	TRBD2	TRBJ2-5	TGTGCCAGCAGCGTAGGGCTAGCGGGCTTCTTGGGGGAGACCCAGTACTTC	CASSVGLAGFLGETQYF
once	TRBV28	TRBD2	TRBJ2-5	TGTGCCAGCAGTTTAGGGGGCGGGAGGGCCCTCGGGGAGACCCAGTACTTC	CASSLGGGRALGETQYF
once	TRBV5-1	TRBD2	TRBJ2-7	TGCGCCAGCAGCTGGACTAGCGGCCCCTACGAGCAGTACTTC	CASSWTSGPYEQYF
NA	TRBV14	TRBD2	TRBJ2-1	TGTGCCAGCAGCCAACCTAGCGGGAGGGCCGATGAGCAGTTCTTC	CASSQPSGRADEQFF
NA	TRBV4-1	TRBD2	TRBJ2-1	TGCGCCAGACAGCGCGACCCGCGGACTAGCGGGCAATACAATGAGCAGTTCTTC	CARQRDPRTSGQYNEQFF
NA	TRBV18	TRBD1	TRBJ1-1	TGTGCCACGAGGGACAGCGGGAACACTGAAGCTTTCTTT	CATRDSGNTEAFF
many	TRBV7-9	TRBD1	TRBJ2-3	TGTGCCAGCAGCTTAAAGAGGACAGGGAGATCCACAGATACGCAGTATTTT	CASSLKRTGRSTDTQYF
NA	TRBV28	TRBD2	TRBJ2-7	TGTGCCAGCAGCCCTCCCCTCGGGGTAGCGGGGACCTACGAGCAGTACTTC	CASSPPLGVAGTYEQYF
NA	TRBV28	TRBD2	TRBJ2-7	TGTGCCAGCAGTTTAACTAGCGCCTCCTCCTACGAGCAGTACTTC	CASSLTSASSYEQYF
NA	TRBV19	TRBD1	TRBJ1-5	TGTGCCAGTACTCCGGACAGGGGGCTCGATCAGCCCCAGCATTTT	CASTPDRGLDQPQHF
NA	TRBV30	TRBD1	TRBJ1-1	TGTGCCTGGAGCGTACTGTCGACAGGGTCCACTGAAGCTTTCTTT	CAWSVLSTGSTEAFF
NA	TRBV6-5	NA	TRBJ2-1	TGTGCCAGCAGTTACTCGGACAGTGACAATGAGCAGTTCTTC	CASSYSDSDNEQFF
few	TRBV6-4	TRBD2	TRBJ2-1	TGTGCCAGCAGTGGACTAGCGGGAGGGAATGAGCAGTTCTTC	CASSGLAGGNEQFF
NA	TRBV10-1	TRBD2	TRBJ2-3	TGCGCCAGCAGTGGTAAACCCCCGCGGGAAGTCAGTGAGGGACTAGCAACAGATACGCAGTATTTT	CASSGKPPREVSEGLATDTQYF
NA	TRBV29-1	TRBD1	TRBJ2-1	TGCAGCGTTGAAGGTGGGTGGGCGGACAGGGGCTACAATGAGCAGTTCTTC	CSVEGGWADRGYNEQFF
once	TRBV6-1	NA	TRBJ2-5	TGTGCCAGCAGCGCCCCGAGGGTCCCTAAGGAGACCCAGTACTTC	CASSAPRVPKETQYF
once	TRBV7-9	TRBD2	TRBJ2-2	TGTGCCAGCAGCTTAGCCCCGCGGCTAGCGGGCCACACCGGGGAGCTGTTTTTT	CASSLAPRLAGHTGELFF
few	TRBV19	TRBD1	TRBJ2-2	TGTGCCTCCCAGCGGGGGACAGGGGAGGCCGGGGAGCTGTTTTTT	CASQRGTGEAGELFF
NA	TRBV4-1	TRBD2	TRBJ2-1	TGCGCCAGCAGCCCCCTAGCGGGAGACGGCAATGAGCAGTTCTTC	CASSPLAGDGNEQFF